The clone carrying this T cell receptor (beta chain) has more than one count but fewer than ten. The data originate from a study of T-cell reconstitution after alpha-beta-depleted transplantation in children. The CDR3 is 17 amino acids. V shed 3 bases and J 4 bases; nucleotides not matched to a gene: 11. Germline CDR1 DFQATT, CDR2 SNEGSKA (reference sequence). TCRbeta library construction was performed incorporating unique molecular identifiers. A single record per CDR3 protein comes from TCRdb applying MiXCR to the PCR reads. The sample lists around 600,000 distinct CDR3 sequences, 16% seen once, with under 1.2% in the top ten.

Sequencing used PBMCs from the stem cell graft donor, obtained from the stem cell graft. This sequence was found in a human donor who donated a stem cell graft to a child with acute myeloid leukemia. The chain has TRBV20-1 and TRBJ2-2; 10 bases agree with TRBD1. The CDR3 DNA follows: TGCAGTGCTAGGTGGGACAGGGGTGTAGTGTCCACCGGGGAGCTGTTTTTT. Residues: CSARWDRGVVSTGELFF.